This T cell receptor beta chain was recorded in a study of CD8+ T cells in alopecia areata. Study-wide results and caveats: Expanded CD8+ clones among the top 100, as well as scalp clonality, were significantly decreased by tofacitinib.

As for treatment: oral pan-JAK inhibitor, 5-10 mg twice daily. Germline CDR1 and CDR2: SEHNR and FQNEAQ (reference sequence). V shed 5 bases and J shed 6 bases, with 13 bases lying between them. The CDR3 length is 13 residues. It was cDNA, reverse transcribed from extracted RNA, that served as the sequencing template. Sequencing was performed with immunoSEQ multiplex PCR; in TCRdb, only in-frame clones are kept and a portion is missing. The sample has roughly 280,000 clones, approximately 60% seen once. This clone turned up a few times. The antigen remains undetermined. The V gene is TRBV7-9, the J gene TRBJ1-1, with a weak D call TRBD1 (6 bases). This sequence was found in a human donor with alopecia areata. Sequenced here: CD4+ T cells sorted from blood, sampled at approximately week 52, from a patient treated with tofacitinib. The CDR3 protein is CASSPRTVSEAFF. The CDR3, as DNA: TGTGCCAGCAGCCCCCGGACAGTCTCTGAAGCTTTCTTT.